A single sample gave rise to the 21 T cell receptor beta chains below, sequenced in a study of T cell repertoires in cytomegalovirus infection. TCRdb recomputed calls from the reads with MiXCR, one row per CDR3 protein. The table records nearly 550,000 distinct CDR3 sequences, more than 15% of them present only once. Sequenced sample: CD8+ T cells from PBMCs. The receptors here all came from a human donor in good health (CMV status not recorded). Some clones in this sample may be carry-over from other donors' samples.

The chain has TRBV28 and TRBJ2-1, with 12 nucleotides matching TRBD2. This CDR3 is 17 amino acids long. The germline V gene encodes CDR1 MDHEN and CDR2 SYDVKM. J gave up 6 bases and V 6 bases, and 12 bases lay outside the gene matches. The CDR3 DNA reads as TGTGCCAGCAGCAAATTGGATCTAGCGGGAGGGCTCAATGAGCAGTTCTTC. Amino acid sequence: CASSKLDLAGGLNEQFF. The full variable domain, completed using reference TRBV28 and TRBJ2-1, is DVKVTQSSRYLVKRTGEKVFLECVQDMDHENMFWYRQDPGLGLRLIYFSYDVKMKEKGDIPEGYSVSREKKERFSLILESASTNQTSMYLCASSKLDLAGGLNEQFFGPGTRLTVL.

This clonotype was seen repeatedly, ten times or more. The chain joins TRBV11-2 to TRBJ2-4; 8 bases are shared with TRBD1. Germline V gene data show CDR1 as SGHAT and CDR2 as FQNNGV. Trimming cost V 3 bases and J 0 bases; bases outside gene matches: 7. CDR3 length: 17 residues. The CDR3 region has the DNA TGTGCCAGCAGCTTCGAGGACAGGGATATAGCCAAAAACATTCAGTACTTC. Its translation: CASSFEDRDIAKNIQYF.

The chain links TRBV9 to TRBJ2-2; 13 bases map to TRBD2. Germline V gene lookup returns CDR1 SGDLS and CDR2 YYNGEE. Losses at the gene ends were 0 bases for V and 1 base for J; bases not matched to a gene: 3. The CDR3 covers 18 residues. The CDR3 region has the DNA TGTGCCAGCAGCGTAGGGGGACTAGCGGGGAGGAACACCGGGGAGCTGTTTTTT. The encoded protein is CASSVGGLAGRNTGELFF.

Note on this clonotype: Since a much larger clone is just one base distant, this may be a read error. This chain uses TRBV7-2 with TRBJ2-5; D not certain. Per the germline V gene, CDR1 is SGHTA and CDR2 is FQGNSA. CDR3 length equals 14 residues. V lost 0 bases and J lost 7, with 12 bases in between. The CDR3: CASSLAVTPRTQYF. CDR3 bases: TGTGCCAGCAGCTTAGCAGTGACGCCAAGGACCCAGTACTTC.

Comment on this clonotype: An end of the junction differs from the germline gene, which may be a read error. This rearrangement joins TRBV27 to TRBJ1-2, with 8 bases that match TRBD1. The CDR3 has 15 amino acids. Germline CDR1 is MNHEY and CDR2 is SMNVEV (reference sequence). The CDR3: CAISLSAGGLYGYTF. The CDR3 DNA is TGTGCCATCAGTTTATCGGCAGGGGGCCTTTATGGCTACACCTTC.

The V and J genes are TRBV10-3 and TRBJ2-7; 9 positions agree with TRBD2. With 5 bases clipped from V and 6 bases from J, the junction kept 8 bases outside the gene matches. Looked up from germline, CDR1 is ENHRY and CDR2 is SYGVKD. The CDR3 spans 14 residues. This CDR3 reads CAISRGSGSREQYF. Written as DNA, the CDR3 is TGTGCCATCAGTCGGGGTAGCGGGAGTCGCGAGCAGTACTTC.

For this clonotype: Lacking the conserved final phenylalanine or tryptophan, this CDR3 likely reflects a read error. The CDR3 region has the DNA TGCGCCAGCAGTGAGCCCGGGGACTTACAAGAGACCCAGTACTTA. Its translation is CASSEPGDLQETQYL. The V gene is TRBV10-2, the J gene TRBJ2-5, with D tentatively TRBD2 (6 bases). V was shortened by 2 bases and J by 2 bases, with 12 bases between the two germline ends. Germline CDR1 and CDR2: WSHSY and SAAADI. The CDR3 totals 15 residues.

The chain uses TRBV9 and TRBJ2-7; 10 bases align to TRBD2. V gave up 3 bases and J gave up 5 bases; unmatched junction bases: 8. The CDR3 is 15 residues long. CDR1 is SGDLS and CDR2 is YYNGEE in the germline V gene. CDR3 nucleotides: TGTGCCAGCAGCGGAGAAGCGGGAGGGCCCCACGAGCAGTACTTC. This encodes CASSGEAGGPHEQYF. The variable domain in full, completed from reference TRBV9 and TRBJ2-7, reads DSGVTQTPKHLITATGQRVTLRCSPRSGDLSVYWYQQSLDQGLQFLIQYYNGEERAKGNILERFSAQQFPDLHSELNLSSLELGDSALYFCASSGEAGGPHEQYFGPGTRLTVT.

The chain uses TRBV14 and TRBJ2-3; D may correspond to TRBD1 or TRBD2 (5 bases each). V lost 3 bases and J 5 bases, leaving 15 bases between the germline ends. The CDR3 length is 15 residues. Per germline, CDR1 SGHDN and CDR2 FVKESK. The CDR3 protein is CASSHPGTLGDTQYF. CDR3 DNA sequence: TGTGCCAGCAGCCACCCGGGGACGTTGGGAGATACGCAGTATTTT.

The rearrangement uses TRBV7-9 and TRBJ2-7, with D maybe TRBD2 (6 bases). The CDR3 contains 15 residues. Trimming left V 1 base short and J 5 bases short, with 15 bases between. Germline CDR1 and CDR2: SEHNR and FQNEAQ (reference sequence). The CDR3 coding sequence is TGTGCCAGCAGCTTAGAGTCGGAGGGCTACCACGAGCAGTACTTC. Translation gives CASSLESEGYHEQYF.

Turning to this clonotype: Since a much larger clone is just one base distant, this may be a read error. The rearrangement uses TRBV12-3 or TRBV12-4 and TRBJ1-3, with D unclear. The CDR3 length is 15 residues. The CDR3 protein is CASSSGSGVGNSIYF. For the CDR3, the DNA is TGTGCCAGCAGTTCCGGCAGCGGTGTGGGAAACAGCATATATTTT.

This clonotype was counted between two and nine times. V and J are TRBV5-1 and TRBJ1-2; possible D gene TRBD1, 5 bases. Germline V gene lookup returns CDR1 SGHRS and CDR2 YFSETQ. The ends were cut back, 2 bases at V and 2 bases at J, with 13 bases in the middle. This CDR3 has 15 amino acids. The CDR3 reads CASSFTGTGNYGYTF. CDR3 coding DNA: TGCGCCAGCAGCTTTACCGGGACCGGCAACTATGGCTACACCTTC.

This clonotype was detected only a few times. This sequence joins TRBV4-1 and TRBJ2-7; unclear D gene. The CDR3 is made up of 13 amino acids. Germline V gives CDR1 MGHRA, CDR2 YSYEKL. V was cut by 0 bases and J by 8 bases, with 11 bases left in between. The CDR3: CASSQDLRNQQYF. CDR3 coding DNA: TGCGCCAGCAGCCAAGATCTGCGTAATCAGCAGTACTTC.

The chain is built from TRBV29-1 and TRBJ1-1; 7 bases line up with TRBD1. This CDR3 spans 11 amino acids. CDR1 and CDR2 from the germline V gene are SQVTM and ANQGSEA. V lost 7 bases, J lost 6 bases, and 5 bases stayed unmatched. CDR3 amino acids: CSAQGGAEAFF. CDR3 nucleotides: TGCAGCGCCCAGGGGGGGGCTGAAGCTTTCTTT.

As for this clonotype: At one end, the junction sequence differs from germline, possibly due to a read error. The CDR3 here is CASSLSCASIHYDQYF. The CDR3 DNA sequence: TGTGCCAGCAGTTTATCTTGTGCGAGCATCCACTACGATCAGTACTTC. The chain links TRBV12-3 or TRBV12-4 to TRBJ2-7; unclear D gene. The CDR3 is 16 residues long.

This clonotype was recorded many times. This rearrangement joins TRBV7-9 to TRBJ2-2; 10 bases fit TRBD2. CDR1 is SEHNR and CDR2 is FQNEAQ in the germline V gene (reference sequence). The CDR3 is 15 residues long. V was pared by 5 bases and J by 3 bases, with 3 bases of the junction left unmatched. For the CDR3, the DNA is TGTGCCAGCAGCCCTAGCGGGGGCTACACCGGGGAGCTGTTTTTT. Translation: CASSPSGGYTGELFF. Looking up the rest from reference TRBV7-9 and TRBJ2-2 gives the full variable domain: DTGVSQNPRHKITKRGQNVTFRCDPISEHNRLYWYRQTLGQGPEFLTYFQNEAQLEKSRLLSDRFSAERPKGSFSTLEIQRTEQGDSAMYLCASSPSGGYTGELFFGEGSRLTVL.

The chain uses TRBV9 and TRBJ1-2; maybe TRBD1 (6 bases). V was pared by 4 bases and J by 2 bases, with 21 bases between. CDR1 SGDLS and CDR2 YYNGEE come from the germline V gene. This CDR3 comprises 17 residues. CDR3 DNA: TGTGCCAGCAGCCCTCGCCGTGGGGGCCAAGACAACTATGGCTACACCTTC. This sequence encodes CASSPRRGGQDNYGYTF.

The rearrangement uses TRBV11-2 and TRBJ1-2, with 7 bases aligning to TRBD1. CDR1 and CDR2 from the germline V gene are SGHAT and FQNNGV. V lost 7 bases, J lost 4 bases, and 9 bases stayed unmatched. The CDR3 consists of 14 residues. CDR3: CASNSSGTVYGYTF. CDR3 bases: TGTGCCAGCAACTCATCTGGGACAGTCTATGGCTACACCTTC.

This clonotype was counted at least ten times. This sequence joins TRBV13 and TRBJ2-1, with no clear D. Germline CDR1 and CDR2: PRHDT and FYEKMQ (reference sequence). Between the trimmed V and J ends, which lost 4 bases and 0 bases, there was a span of 10 bases. This CDR3 has 15 residues. The CDR3 region is CASSSDPSSYNEQFF. CDR3 DNA: TGTGCCAGCAGCTCGGACCCGAGCTCCTACAATGAGCAGTTCTTC.

This clonotype was detected many times. The chain recombines TRBV7-9 with TRBJ1-2; D is undetermined. From germline, CDR1 is SEHNR and CDR2 FQNEAQ (reference sequence). The CDR3 is 13 amino acids. V was cut by 1 base and J by 7 bases, with 10 bases left in between. The CDR3 protein is CASSLDRPPGYTF. The CDR3 DNA follows: TGTGCCAGCAGCTTAGATCGCCCTCCTGGCTACACCTTC.

V gene TRBV20-1 combines with J gene TRBJ1-4; a possible D gene is TRBD1 (5 bases). Trimming left V 3 bases short and J 8 bases short, with 16 bases between. Per germline, CDR1 DFQATT and CDR2 SNEGSKA (reference sequence). This CDR3 contains 14 residues. The CDR3 DNA follows: TGCAGTGCTAGGGAGACAGATCTCAAAGAAAAACTGTTTTTT. Residues: CSARETDLKEKLFF.